The subject of this entry is one TCR beta chain. The CDR3 consists of 16 residues. Germline CDR1 reads SGHTA; CDR2 reads FQGNSA. Trimming cost V 2 bases and J 5 bases; bases outside gene matches: 8. The data are from a study of blood T cell repertoires in COVID-19. Study information: The origin of the acute and convalescent COVID-19 samples was the United States, Italy and Spain. From T cells, B-cell-depleted T cells, or PBMCs came the material, which was cDNA or gDNA.

Two negative PCRs, clearance, or symptom resolution had been documented for recovered Cohort 3 donors. Original processing methods: Nucleated cell number was recorded as an estimate derived from reference gene primer amplification. Assay: immunoSEQ multiplex PCR; the TCRdb copy retains only in-frame clones and omits some. V and J calls and clone size follow that table, whereas D and trimming were derived from the DNA. The sample records 400,000 to 450,000 clones, around 91% being singletons. The material sequenced was PBMCs or T cells enriched from blood (not recorded which). The receptor was isolated from a young man who had recovered from COVID-19. J is TRBJ2-7 and V is TRBV7-2, with 11 positions matching TRBD2. The CDR3 sequence: CASSLSPLAGVHEQYF. The DNA of the CDR3 is TGTGCCAGCAGCTTATCGCCACTAGCGGGAGTCCACGAGCAGTACTTC.